This T cell receptor (beta chain) was sequenced in a study of control samples from healthy donors and cancer patients. The CDR3 contains 13 residues. Trimming pared 7 bases from V and 8 bases from J, leaving 14 bases between. Generated by immunoSEQ multiplex PCR, the TCRdb table keeps only in-frame clones and is missing some. The table lists about 57,000 clones, around 93% of them singletons. The TCR originated in a man between 25 and 39 years old with colorectal cancer. Sequenced input: PBMCs. The chain combines TRBV12-3 or TRBV12-4 with TRBJ1-4, with D possibly being TRBD1 (5 bases). CDR3 DNA sequence: TGTGCCAGCACCCCCGGGACCTGGGAAAAACTGTTTTTT. Translation gives CASTPGTWEKLFF.